These 9 T cell receptor beta chains were all obtained from the same sample, sequenced in a study of CXCR3-negative and CXCR3-positive naive CD8 T cells. cDNA libraries for TRB were generated by 5' RACE incorporating UMI labels. Reanalyzing the 5' RACE reads, TCRdb keeps one entry per CDR3 protein, without DNA. Its table lists 150,000 to 160,000 distinct CDR3 sequences. Study conclusions and caveats: CXCR3-expressing naive cells carried TRB CDR3s more hydrophobic than those of CXCR3-negative naive cells.

For these receptors, no antigen is known. Sequenced: naive CXCR3+ CD8+ T cells from blood. Stated subset: CD45RO-CCR7+CD27+CD95- naive CD8+ T cells expressing CXCR3 (TNR3+). Source of these receptors: a human donor in good health. Some clones in this sample may be carry-over from other donors' samples.

The chain is built from TRBV10-3 and TRBJ2-1; the D call of TRBD2 rests on TCRdb alone, since no DNA is present to check it. CDR1 and CDR2 (germline): ENHRY, SYGVKD. This CDR3 has 21 residues. The CDR3 is CAISVTSVYSGLAGANNEQFF.

The rearrangement uses TRBV5-1 and TRBJ2-5. Germline loops: CDR1 SGHRS, CDR2 YFSETQ. CDR3 size: 14 residues. The CDR3 loop is CASSFWQAKETQYF.

V and J are TRBV28 and TRBJ1-5; the D call from TCRdb, TRBD1, cannot be confirmed without DNA. CDR1 is MDHEN and CDR2 is SYDVKM in the germline V gene. The CDR3 extends over 16 amino acids. The chain's CDR3 is CASSLYQIPSNQPQHF.

V is TRBV14 and J is TRBJ2-7; TCRdb picks TRBD1, but there is no DNA to check that call. The CDR3 contains 15 residues. From germline, CDR1 is SGHDN and CDR2 FVKESK. The CDR3 sequence: CASSRTGGDSYEQYF.

The genes are TRBV7-8 and TRBJ2-7; TCRdb names TRBD2, which stays unverified in the absence of DNA. The CDR3 consists of 14 residues. Germline V lookup: CDR1 SGHVS, CDR2 FQNEAQ. The CDR3 is CASTPGAGADEQYF. The variable domain in full, completed from reference TRBV7-8 and TRBJ2-7, reads GAGVSQSPRYKVAKRGQDVALRCDPISGHVSLFWYQQALGQGPEFLTYFQNEAQLDKSGLPSDRFFAERPEGSVSTLKIQRTQQEDSAVYLCASTPGAGADEQYFGPGTRLTVT.

V usage is TRBV20-1 and J usage is TRBJ1-2; the TCRdb D gene call, TRBD1, has no DNA to confirm it. Germline loops: CDR1 DFQATT, CDR2 SNEGSKA (reference sequence). CDR3 size: 14 residues. The chain's CDR3 is CSAPRTGAEWGYTF.

This CDR3 reads CASRTTTGPTDTQYF. The chain uses TRBV19 and TRBJ2-3; TCRdb picks TRBD2, but there is no DNA to check that call. This CDR3 is 15 amino acids long. The V gene's germline CDR1 is LNHDA and CDR2 SQIVND (reference sequence). The whole variable domain, remainder taken from reference TRBV19 and TRBJ2-3, is DGGITQSPKYLFRKEGQNVTLSCEQNLNHDAMYWYRQDPGQGLRLIYYSQIVNDFQKGDIAEGYSVSREKKESFPLTVTSAQKNPTAFYLCASRTTTGPTDTQYFGPGTRLTVL.

The chain has TRBV27 and TRBJ1-3. Germline-derived CDR1 and CDR2 are MNHEY and SMNVEV (reference sequence). This CDR3 comprises 15 residues. This CDR3 is CASSLSGLSGNTIYF.

V is TRBV10-2 and J is TRBJ2-3; checking the TCRdb D call of TRBD1 is not possible without DNA. CDR1 is WSHSY and CDR2 is SAAADI in the germline V gene. This CDR3 has 16 amino acids. The CDR3 region is CASSDPTGGLTDTQYF.